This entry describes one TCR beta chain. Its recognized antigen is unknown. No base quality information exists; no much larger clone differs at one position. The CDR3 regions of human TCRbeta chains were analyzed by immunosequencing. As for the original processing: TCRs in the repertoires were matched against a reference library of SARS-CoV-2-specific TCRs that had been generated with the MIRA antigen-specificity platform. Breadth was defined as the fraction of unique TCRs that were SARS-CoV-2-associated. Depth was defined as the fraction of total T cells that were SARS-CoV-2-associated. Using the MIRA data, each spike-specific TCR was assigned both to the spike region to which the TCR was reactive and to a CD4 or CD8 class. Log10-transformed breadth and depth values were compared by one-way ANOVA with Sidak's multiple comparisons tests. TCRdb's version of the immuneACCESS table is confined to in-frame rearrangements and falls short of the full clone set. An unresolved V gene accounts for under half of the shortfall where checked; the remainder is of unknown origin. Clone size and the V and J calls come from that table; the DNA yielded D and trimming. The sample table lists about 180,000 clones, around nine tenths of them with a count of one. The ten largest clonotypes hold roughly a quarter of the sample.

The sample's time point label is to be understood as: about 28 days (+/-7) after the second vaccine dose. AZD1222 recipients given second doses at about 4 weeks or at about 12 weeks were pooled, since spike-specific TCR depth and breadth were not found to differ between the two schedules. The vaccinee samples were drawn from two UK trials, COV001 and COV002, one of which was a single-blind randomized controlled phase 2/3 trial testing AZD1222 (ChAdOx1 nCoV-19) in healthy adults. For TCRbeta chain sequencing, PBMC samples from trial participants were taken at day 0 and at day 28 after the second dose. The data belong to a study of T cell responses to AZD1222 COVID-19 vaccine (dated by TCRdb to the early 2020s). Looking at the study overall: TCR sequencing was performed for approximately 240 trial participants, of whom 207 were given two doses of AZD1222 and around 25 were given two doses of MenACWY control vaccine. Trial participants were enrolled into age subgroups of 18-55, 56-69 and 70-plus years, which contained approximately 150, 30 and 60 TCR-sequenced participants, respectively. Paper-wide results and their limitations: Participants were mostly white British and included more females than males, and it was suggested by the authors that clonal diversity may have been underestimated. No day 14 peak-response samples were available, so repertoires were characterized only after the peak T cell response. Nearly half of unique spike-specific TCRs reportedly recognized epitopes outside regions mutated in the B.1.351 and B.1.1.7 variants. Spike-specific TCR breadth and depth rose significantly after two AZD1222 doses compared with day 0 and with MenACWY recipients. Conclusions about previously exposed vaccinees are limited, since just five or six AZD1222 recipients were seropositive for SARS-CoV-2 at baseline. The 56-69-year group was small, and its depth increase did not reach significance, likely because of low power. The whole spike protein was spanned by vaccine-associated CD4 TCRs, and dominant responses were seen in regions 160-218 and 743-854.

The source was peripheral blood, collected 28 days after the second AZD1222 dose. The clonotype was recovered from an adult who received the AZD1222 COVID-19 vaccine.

The CDR3 is CATSALNPGPRHEQYF. The DNA is TGTGCCACCAGTGCCCTCAACCCGGGACCGCGGCACGAGCAGTACTTC. The rearrangement combines TRBV24-1 with TRBJ2-7; the D element might be TRBD1 or TRBD2, as each aligns at 5 bases. From the cysteine up to the phenylalanine, the CDR3 has a length of 16 residues. CDR3 DNA only is kept here, 48 bases in frame from base 1. V drops 5 bases and J drops 5 bases, leaving 21 bases in between. From a lookup of the germline V gene, CDR1 and CDR2 are KGHDR and SFDVKD.